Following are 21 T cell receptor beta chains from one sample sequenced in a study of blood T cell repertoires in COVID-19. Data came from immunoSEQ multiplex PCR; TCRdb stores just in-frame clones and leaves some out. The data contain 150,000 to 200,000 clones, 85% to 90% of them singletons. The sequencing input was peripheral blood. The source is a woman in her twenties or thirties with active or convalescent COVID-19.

The CDR3 reads CASSRVNDQPQHF. The CDR3 bases are TGTGCCAGCAGCCGAGTCAACGATCAGCCCCAGCATTTT. The chain employs TRBV7-9 and TRBJ1-5; D is ambiguous. This CDR3 comprises 13 residues. CDR1 is SEHNR and CDR2 is FQNEAQ in the germline V gene (reference sequence). V was clipped by 5 bases and J by 5 bases, with 10 bases between them. Supplemented by reference TRBV7-9 and TRBJ1-5, the full variable domain reads DTGVSQNPRHKITKRGQNVTFRCDPISEHNRLYWYRQTLGQGPEFLTYFQNEAQLEKSRLLSDRFSAERPKGSFSTLEIQRTEQGDSAMYLCASSRVNDQPQHFGDGTRLSIL.

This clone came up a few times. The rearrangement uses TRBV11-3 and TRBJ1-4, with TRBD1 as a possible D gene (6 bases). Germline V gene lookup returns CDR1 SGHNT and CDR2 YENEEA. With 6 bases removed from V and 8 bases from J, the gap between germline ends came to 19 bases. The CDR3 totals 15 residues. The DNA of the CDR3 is TGTGCCAGCAGATCAACCCGGGGGGCTGAAGAAAAACTGTTTTTT. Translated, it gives CASRSTRGAEEKLFF.

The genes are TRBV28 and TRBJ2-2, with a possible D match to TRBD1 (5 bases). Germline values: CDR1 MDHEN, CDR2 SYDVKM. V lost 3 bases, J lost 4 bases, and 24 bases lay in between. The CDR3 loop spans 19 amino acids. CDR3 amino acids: CASSFLTPIFRQLTGELFF. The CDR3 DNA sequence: TGTGCCAGCAGTTTTCTGACCCCCATATTCAGACAGCTCACCGGGGAGCTGTTTTTT.

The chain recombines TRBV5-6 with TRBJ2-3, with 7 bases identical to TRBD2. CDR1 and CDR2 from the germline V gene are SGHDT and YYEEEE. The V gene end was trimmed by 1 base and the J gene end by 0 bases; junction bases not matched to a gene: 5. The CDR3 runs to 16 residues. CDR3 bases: TGTGCCAGCAGCTTGTGGGCTAGCGGAAGCACAGATACGCAGTATTTT. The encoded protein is CASSLWASGSTDTQYF.

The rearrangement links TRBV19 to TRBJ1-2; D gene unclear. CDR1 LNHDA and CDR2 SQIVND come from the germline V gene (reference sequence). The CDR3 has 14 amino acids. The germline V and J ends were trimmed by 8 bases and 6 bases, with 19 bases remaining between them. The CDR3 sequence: CASRELSVIDGYTF. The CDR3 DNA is TGTGCCAGTCGGGAGCTAAGCGTAATCGATGGCTACACCTTC.

Here the CDR3 DNA reads TGTGCCAGCAGCCCCCCGGGGAGCGGGTCCTACGAGCAGTACTTC. Translation: CASSPPGSGSYEQYF. The genes are TRBV9 and TRBJ2-7, with D possibly matching TRBD2 (6 bases). CDR1 is SGDLS and CDR2 is YYNGEE in the germline V gene. V was clipped by 4 bases and J by 1 base, with 15 bases between them. The CDR3 length is 15 residues. Drawing the rest from reference TRBV9 and TRBJ2-7, the complete variable domain is DSGVTQTPKHLITATGQRVTLRCSPRSGDLSVYWYQQSLDQGLQFLIQYYNGEERAKGNILERFSAQQFPDLHSELNLSSLELGDSALYFCASSPPGSGSYEQYFGPGTRLTVT.

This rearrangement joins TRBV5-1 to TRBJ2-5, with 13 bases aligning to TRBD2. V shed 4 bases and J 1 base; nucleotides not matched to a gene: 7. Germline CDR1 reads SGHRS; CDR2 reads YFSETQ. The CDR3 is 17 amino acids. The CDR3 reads CASSRGLAGMVQETQYF. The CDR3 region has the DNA TGCGCCAGCAGCCGGGGACTAGCGGGGATGGTCCAAGAGACCCAGTACTTC.

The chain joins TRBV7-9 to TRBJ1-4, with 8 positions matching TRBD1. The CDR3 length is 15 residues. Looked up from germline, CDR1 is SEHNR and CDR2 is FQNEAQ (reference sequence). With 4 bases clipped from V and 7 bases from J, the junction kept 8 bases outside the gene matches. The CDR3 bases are TGTGCCAGCAGCTCCTCGACAGGGGTGGGTGAAAAACTGTTTTTT. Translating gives CASSSSTGVGEKLFF.

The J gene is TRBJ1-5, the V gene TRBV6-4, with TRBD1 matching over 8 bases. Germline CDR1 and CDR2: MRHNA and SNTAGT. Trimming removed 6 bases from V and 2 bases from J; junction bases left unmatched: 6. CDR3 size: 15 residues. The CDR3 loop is CASSPDRGGNQPQHF. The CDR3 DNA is TGTGCCAGCAGCCCCGACAGGGGCGGCAATCAGCCCCAGCATTTT.

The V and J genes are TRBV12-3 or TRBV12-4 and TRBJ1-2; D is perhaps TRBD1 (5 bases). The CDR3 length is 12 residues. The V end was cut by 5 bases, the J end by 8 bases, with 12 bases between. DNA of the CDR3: TGTGCCAGCAGTCAGGGCTCTCGGGGCTACACCTTC. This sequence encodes CASSQGSRGYTF.

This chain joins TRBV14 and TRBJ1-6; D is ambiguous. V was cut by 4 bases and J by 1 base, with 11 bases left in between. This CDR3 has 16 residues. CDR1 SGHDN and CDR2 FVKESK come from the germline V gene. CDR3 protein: CASSPSFGSYNSPLHF. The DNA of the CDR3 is TGTGCCAGCAGCCCTTCGTTCGGTTCCTATAATTCACCCCTCCACTTT.

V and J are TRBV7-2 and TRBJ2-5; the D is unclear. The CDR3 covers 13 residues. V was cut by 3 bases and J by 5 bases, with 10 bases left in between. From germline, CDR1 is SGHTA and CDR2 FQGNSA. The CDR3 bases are TGTGCCAGCAGCTTTGCCGGTTCGGAGACCCAGTACTTC. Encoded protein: CASSFAGSETQYF.

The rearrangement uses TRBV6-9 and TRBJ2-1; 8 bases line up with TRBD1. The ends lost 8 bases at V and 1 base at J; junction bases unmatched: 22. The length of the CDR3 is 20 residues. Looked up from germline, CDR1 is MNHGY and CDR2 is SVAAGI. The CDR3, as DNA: TGTGCCAGCGCCCTCGTGGGGGGACAGGATCCCGCGGGGTCCTACAATGAGCAGTTCTTC. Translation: CASALVGGQDPAGSYNEQFF.

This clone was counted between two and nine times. CDR3 residues: CASSLVANTDTQYF. The CDR3 bases are TGTGCCAGCAGCTTAGTAGCGAACACAGATACGCAGTATTTT. The V call is TRBV11-2, the J call TRBJ2-3; possibly TRBD2 for D (5 bases). The CDR3 spans 14 residues. Trimming stripped 1 base from V and 2 bases from J, with 7 bases between. The germline V gene has CDR1 SGHAT and CDR2 FQNNGV.

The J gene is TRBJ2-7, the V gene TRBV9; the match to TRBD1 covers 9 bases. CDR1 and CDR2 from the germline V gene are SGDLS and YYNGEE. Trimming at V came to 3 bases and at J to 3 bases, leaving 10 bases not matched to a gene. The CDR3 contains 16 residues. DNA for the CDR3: TGTGCCAGCAGCGCTCCTGAAGGGACAGGGAACTACGAGCAGTACTTC. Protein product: CASSAPEGTGNYEQYF.

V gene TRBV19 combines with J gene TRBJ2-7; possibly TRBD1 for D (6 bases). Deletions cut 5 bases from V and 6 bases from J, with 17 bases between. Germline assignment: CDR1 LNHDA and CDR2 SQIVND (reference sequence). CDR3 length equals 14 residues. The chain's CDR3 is CASSVSGESGEQYF. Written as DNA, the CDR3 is TGTGCCAGTAGTGTATCAGGGGAATCAGGCGAGCAGTACTTC.

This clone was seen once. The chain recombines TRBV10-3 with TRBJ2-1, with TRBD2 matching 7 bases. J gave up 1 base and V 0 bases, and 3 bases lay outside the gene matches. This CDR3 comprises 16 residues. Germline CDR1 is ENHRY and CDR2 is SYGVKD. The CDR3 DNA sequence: TGTGCCATCAGTGAGTCTCTAGCGGTATCCTACAATGAGCAGTTCTTC. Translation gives CAISESLAVSYNEQFF.

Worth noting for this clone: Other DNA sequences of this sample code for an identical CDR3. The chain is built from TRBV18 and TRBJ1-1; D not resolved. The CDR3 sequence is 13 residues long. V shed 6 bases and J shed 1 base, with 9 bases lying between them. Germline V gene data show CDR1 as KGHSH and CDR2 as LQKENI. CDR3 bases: TGTGCCAGCTCCCTCGACAAGAACACTGAAGCTTTCTTT. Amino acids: CASSLDKNTEAFF.

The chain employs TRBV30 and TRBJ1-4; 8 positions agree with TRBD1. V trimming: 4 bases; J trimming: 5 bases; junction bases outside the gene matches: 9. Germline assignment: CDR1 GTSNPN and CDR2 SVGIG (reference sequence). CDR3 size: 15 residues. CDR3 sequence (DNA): TGTGCCTGGACAAGGAGTACAGGGGGGAATGAAAAACTGTTTTTT. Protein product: CAWTRSTGGNEKLFF.

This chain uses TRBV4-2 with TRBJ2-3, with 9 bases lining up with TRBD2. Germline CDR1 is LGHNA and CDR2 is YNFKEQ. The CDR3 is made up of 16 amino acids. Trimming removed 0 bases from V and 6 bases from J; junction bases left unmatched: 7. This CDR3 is CASSQDMGSGSDTQYF. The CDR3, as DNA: TGTGCCAGCAGCCAAGATATGGGTAGCGGGAGTGATACGCAGTATTTT.

The CDR3 region has the DNA TGTGCCAGCAGTTTGACCGGCACAGGGCCCGGCTACACCTTC. This sequence encodes CASSLTGTGPGYTF. This chain connects TRBV28 to TRBJ1-2; D possibly corresponds to TRBD1 (6 bases). The germline gives CDR1 MDHEN, CDR2 SYDVKM. V lost 3 bases and J lost 8, with 16 bases in between. CDR3 length: 14 residues.